This T cell receptor beta chain was sequenced during a study of shared clonotypes between healthy human individuals. Whole-study findings and limits: Non-shared clonotypes displayed generation probabilities falling below those of clonotypes present in all four donors. Donors were few, which limited the genetic and exposure-history diversity represented.

Trimming removed 4 bases at V and 1 base at J, with 13 bases between. Germline values: CDR1 LNHDA, CDR2 SQIVND (reference sequence). This CDR3 region has 15 residues. To note about this clone: Its antigen is as yet unknown.

Those who donated were healthy HIV-negative adults, with no recent acute infections or vaccinations reported. Execution of the assay was at deep level. Profiled with immunoSEQ multiplex PCR; TCRdb holds only in-frame clones, not every one. The sample lists 600,000 to 750,000 clones, 72% occurring once. Sequencing was performed on memory CD4+ T cells sorted from blood. Subset given: CD45RA-negative fraction. This TCR came from a woman between 25 and 40 years old in good health. The chain combines TRBV19 with TRBJ2-5; TRBD2 might be the D (6 bases). The chain's CDR3 is CASSTRIAAQETQYF. For the CDR3, the DNA is TGTGCCAGTAGTACAAGAATAGCGGCCCAAGAGACCCAGTACTTC.